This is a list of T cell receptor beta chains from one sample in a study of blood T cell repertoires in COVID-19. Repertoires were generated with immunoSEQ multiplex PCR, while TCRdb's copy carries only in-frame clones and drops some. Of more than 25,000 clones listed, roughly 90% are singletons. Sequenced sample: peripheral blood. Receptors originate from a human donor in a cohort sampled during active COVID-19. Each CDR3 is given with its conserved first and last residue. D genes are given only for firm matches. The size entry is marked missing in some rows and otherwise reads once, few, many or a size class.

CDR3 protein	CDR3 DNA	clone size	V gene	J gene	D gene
CASSLGEGYEQYF	TGTGCCAGCAGCTTAGGTGAGGGTTACGAGCAGTACTTC	few	TRBV7-3	TRBJ2-7	NA
CAILPGVGEQYF	TGTGCCATCCTACCGGGAGTCGGTGAGCAGTACTTC	NA	TRBV6-8	TRBJ2-7	NA
CASSQDRQGGLHF	TGCGCCAGCAGCCAAGATCGCCAGGGCGGCCTCCACTTT	NA	TRBV4-1	TRBJ1-6	NA
CASSLDWASTDTQYF	TGTGCCAGCAGCTTAGACTGGGCCAGCACAGATACGCAGTATTTT	NA	TRBV7-2	TRBJ2-3	NA
CASSLATGGFNEKLFF	TGTGCCAGCAGCTTGGCCACCGGGGGGTTTAATGAAAAACTGTTTTTT	NA	TRBV5-5	TRBJ1-4	NA
CASSDLAGADTQYF	TGTGCCAGCAGTGATTTAGCGGGAGCAGATACGCAGTATTTT	NA	TRBV2	TRBJ2-3	TRBD2
CASSVGSNNEQFF	TGTGCCAGCAGCGTAGGGAGCAACAATGAGCAGTTCTTC	NA	TRBV9	TRBJ2-1	NA
CASSPVTGGGNYGYTF	TGTGCCAGCTCACCCGTCACCGGGGGGGGGAACTATGGCTACACCTTC	NA	TRBV18	TRBJ1-2	NA
CASSFDSRREQYF	TGTGCCAGCAGTTTCGACAGCCGCCGGGAGCAGTACTTC	NA	TRBV7-6	TRBJ2-7	NA
CASSLGGSQETQYF	TGCGCCAGCAGCTTGGGAGGCTCCCAAGAGACCCAGTACTTC	NA	TRBV5-1	TRBJ2-5	NA
CASSQGVQETQYF	TGTGCCAGCAGTCAGGGGGTGCAAGAGACCCAGTACTTC	NA	TRBV7-6	TRBJ2-5	TRBD1
CASSQDTESSGANVLTF	TGTGCCAGCAGCCAAGACACCGAGAGCTCTGGGGCCAACGTCCTGACTTTC	NA	TRBV14	TRBJ2-6	NA
CASSPTSSYNEQFF	TGTGCCAGCAGCCCCACTAGCTCCTACAATGAGCAGTTCTTC	NA	TRBV14	TRBJ2-1	NA
CVVWQFNSPLHF	TGTGTGGTGTGGCAGTTTAATTCACCCCTCCACTTT	NA	TRBV28	TRBJ1-6	NA
CASSLSLHEQFF	TGTGCCAGCAGTTTATCCCTCCATGAGCAGTTCTTC	once	TRBV12-3/TRBV12-4	TRBJ2-1	NA
CASSQAVHTEAFF	TGTGCCAGCAGCCAAGCGGTGCACACTGAAGCTTTCTTT	NA	TRBV3-1/TRBV3-2	TRBJ1-1	NA
CASRERLAGADTQYF	TGTGCCAGCAGGGAACGACTAGCGGGGGCAGATACGCAGTATTTT	NA	TRBV2	TRBJ2-3	TRBD2
CASSDGGGAIEQFF	TGTGCCAGCAGTGACGGGGGAGGGGCAATTGAGCAGTTCTTC	NA	TRBV2	TRBJ2-1	TRBD2
CASSTGTGGTQYF	TGCGCCAGCAGCACTGGGACGGGAGGGACCCAGTACTTC	NA	TRBV5-1	TRBJ2-5	TRBD2
CASSSTTGGVLETQYF	TGTGCCAGCAGCTCCACGACAGGGGGCGTGTTGGAGACCCAGTACTTC	NA	TRBV7-9	TRBJ2-5	TRBD1
CASSHRQGVYQPQHF	TGTGCCAGTAGCCATCGACAGGGTGTCTATCAGCCCCAGCATTTT	NA	TRBV19	TRBJ1-5	TRBD1
CASSLASGGSYGYTF	TGTGCCAGCAGCTTAGCGTCCGGGGGTAGCTATGGCTACACCTTC	NA	TRBV7-8	TRBJ1-2	NA
CASSLEEGHEQYF	TGTGCCAGCTCCCTAGAGGAGGGGCACGAGCAGTACTTC	once	TRBV18	TRBJ2-7	NA